This T cell receptor (beta chain) originates from a study of graft-versus-host responses after intestinal transplantation. Overall study: Multivisceral, liver-intestinal, or isolated intestinal grafts were transplanted into recipients. Following induction with anti-thymocyte globulin, all recipients were given tacrolimus and steroids for three to four years. General study points: Early post-transplant falls in HvG clones accompanied the peak levels of circulating GvH clones. Investigators detected GvH clones in recipient marrow, with some emerging earlier in ileum or blood.

There are 16 residues in the CDR3. Germline V gives CDR1 MNHNS, CDR2 SASEGT. Trimming removed 2 bases from V and 0 bases from J, with 11 bases in between. This clone was seen a handful of times. Its specificity is unknown. Produced via immunoSEQ multiplex PCR; TCRdb's table is partial and in-frame only. In the table there are 96,000 or so clones, approximately 90% of which are singletons. This chain connects TRBV6-1 to TRBJ1-5; maybe TRBD1 (5 bases). This clonotype originated in a human donor who received an intestinal transplant. Sequenced material: unstimulated CD4+ T cells sorted from spleen or lymph node cells, taken before intestinal transplant. The DNA for the CDR3 is TGTGCCAGCAGTGAACGGGGGGGGACTAGCAATCAGCCCCAGCATTTT. Translated, it gives CASSERGGTSNQPQHF.